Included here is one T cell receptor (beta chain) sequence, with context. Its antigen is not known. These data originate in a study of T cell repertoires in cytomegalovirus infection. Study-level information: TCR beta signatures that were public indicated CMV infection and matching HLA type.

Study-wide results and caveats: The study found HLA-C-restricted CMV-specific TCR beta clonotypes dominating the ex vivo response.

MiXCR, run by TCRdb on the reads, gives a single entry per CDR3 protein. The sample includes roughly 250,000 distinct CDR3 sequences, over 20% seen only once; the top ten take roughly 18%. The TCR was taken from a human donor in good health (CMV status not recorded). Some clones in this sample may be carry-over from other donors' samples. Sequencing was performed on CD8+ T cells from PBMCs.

CDR3 coding DNA: TGTGCCAGCAGTGTCGATTTGGGACTGAACACTGAAGCTTTCTTT. Translating gives CASSVDLGLNTEAFF. The chain recombines TRBV25-1 with TRBJ1-1; possibly TRBD1 for D (5 bases). Trimming shortened V by 4 bases and J by 0 bases, and 12 bases separated the two germline ends. This CDR3 spans 15 amino acids. CDR1 is MGHDK, CDR2 SYGVNS, per germline. Drawing the rest from reference TRBV25-1 and TRBJ1-1, the complete variable domain is EADIYQTPRYLVIGTGKKITLECSQTMGHDKMYWYQQDPGMELHLIHYSYGVNSTEKGDLSSESTVSRIRTEHFPLTLESARPSHTSQYLCASSVDLGLNTEAFFGQGTRLTVV.